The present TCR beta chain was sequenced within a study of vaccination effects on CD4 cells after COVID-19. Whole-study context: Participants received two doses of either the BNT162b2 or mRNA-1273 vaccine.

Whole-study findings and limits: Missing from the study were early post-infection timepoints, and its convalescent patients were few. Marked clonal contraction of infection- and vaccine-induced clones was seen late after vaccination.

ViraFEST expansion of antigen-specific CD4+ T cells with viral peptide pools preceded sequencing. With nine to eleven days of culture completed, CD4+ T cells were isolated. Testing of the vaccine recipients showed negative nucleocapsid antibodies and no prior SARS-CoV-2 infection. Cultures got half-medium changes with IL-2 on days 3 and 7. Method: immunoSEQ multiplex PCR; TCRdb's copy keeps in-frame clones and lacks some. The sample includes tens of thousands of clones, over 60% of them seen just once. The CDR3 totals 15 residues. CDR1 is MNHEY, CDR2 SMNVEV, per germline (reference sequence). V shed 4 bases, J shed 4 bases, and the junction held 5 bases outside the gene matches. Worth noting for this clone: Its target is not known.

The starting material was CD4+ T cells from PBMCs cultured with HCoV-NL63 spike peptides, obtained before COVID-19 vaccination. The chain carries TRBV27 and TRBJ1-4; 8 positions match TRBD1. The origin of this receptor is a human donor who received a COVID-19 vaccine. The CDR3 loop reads CASSSPGQDNEKLFF. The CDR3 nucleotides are TGTGCCAGCAGTTCCCCGGGACAGGATAATGAAAAACTGTTTTTT.